This T cell receptor beta chain came from a study of T cell responses to AZD1222 COVID-19 vaccine. Samples with a second dose at about 4 or about 12 weeks were pooled together. TCRdb's copy holds only in-frame clones and misses some; the assay was immunoSEQ multiplex PCR. The sample has 110,000 or so clones; approximately 88% are singletons. The CDR3 length is 18 residues. Trimming removed 4 bases from V and 4 bases from J; junction bases left unmatched: 15. Germline V gene sequence: CDR1 KGHSH, CDR2 LQKENI. This clone appeared once. The antigen is unknown. General observations from the study: Researchers report vaccine-associated CD4 TCRs spanning spike, with dominance at 160-218 and 743-854. Receipt of two AZD1222 doses was followed by a rise in Spike-specific TCR breadth and depth. Repertoires were obtained only post-peak T cell response.

This sequence originates from an adult who received the AZD1222 COVID-19 vaccine. The sequenced sample was peripheral blood, obtained 28 days after the second AZD1222 dose. The chain recombines TRBV18 with TRBJ1-1, with 10 positions matching TRBD1. This chain's CDR3 is CASSLQRDRGYFGTEAFF. In DNA, the CDR3 is TGTGCCAGCTCACTCCAACGGGACAGGGGTTATTTCGGCACTGAAGCTTTCTTT.